Shown below are 2 T cell receptor beta chains from a single sample sequenced in a study of OX40 agonist ivuxolimab in advanced cancers. Generated by immunoSEQ multiplex PCR, the TCRdb table keeps only in-frame clones and is missing some. Of over 50,000 clones listed, about 89% are singletons. The specimen comprised CD4+ or CD8+ T cells sorted from blood, sampled in a trial of the OX40 agonist ivuxolimab. Receptors originate from an adult with an advanced solid tumor such as melanoma, head and neck, liver or kidney cancer.

In DNA, the CDR3 is TGCGCCAGCAGCTTGAATGGCGGGGGGAGTGTAGATACGCAGTATTTT. It yields the protein CASSLNGGGSVDTQYF. The V call is TRBV5-1, the J call TRBJ2-3; TRBD2 matches at 8 bases. Germline V gene data show CDR1 as SGHRS and CDR2 as YFSETQ. The CDR3 runs 16 residues. The V and J ends lost 1 base and 5 bases, in that order; junction bases with no gene match: 9. The full variable domain, completed using reference TRBV5-1 and TRBJ2-3, is KAGVTQTPRYLIKTRGQQVTLSCSPISGHRSVSWYQQTPGQGLQFLFEYFSETQRNKGNFPGRFSGRQFSNSRSEMNVSTLELGDSALYLCASSLNGGGSVDTQYFGPGTRLTVL.

This clone has just a few counts. The genes are TRBV21-1 and TRBJ2-7; the tabulated D call, TRBD1, remains unverified against the DNA. TRBV21-1 is labeled a pseudogene. The CDR3 is 18 residues long. DNA for the CDR3: TGTGCCAGCAGCAGATCTGACAGGGCTCCGCTTAGCTCCTACGAGCAGTACTTC. Protein: CASSRSDRAPLSSYEQYF.